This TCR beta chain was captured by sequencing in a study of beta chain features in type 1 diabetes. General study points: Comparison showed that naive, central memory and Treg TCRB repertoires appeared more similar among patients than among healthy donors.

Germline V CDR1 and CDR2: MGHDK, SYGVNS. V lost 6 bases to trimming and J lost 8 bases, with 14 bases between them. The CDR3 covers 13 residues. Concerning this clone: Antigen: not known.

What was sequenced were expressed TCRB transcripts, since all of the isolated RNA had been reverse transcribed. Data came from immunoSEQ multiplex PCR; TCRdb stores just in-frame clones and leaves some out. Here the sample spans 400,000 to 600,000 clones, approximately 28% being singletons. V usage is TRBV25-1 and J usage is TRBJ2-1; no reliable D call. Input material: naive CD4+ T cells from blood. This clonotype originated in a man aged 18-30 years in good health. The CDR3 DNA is TGTGCCAGCAGCGTGACGGCAGCACATGAGCAGTTCTTC. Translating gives CASSVTAAHEQFF.